This T cell receptor (beta chain) was recovered during a study of early T cells in non-severe SARS-CoV-2 infection. The overall study: The sequenced material was bulk RNA from unsorted whole blood, and its chains were unpaired.

Molecules of cDNA were individually given unique molecular identifiers that were attached to them. TCRdb ran MiXCR on the 5' RACE reads and lists one entry per CDR3 protein. The table lists around 82,000 distinct CDR3 sequences, around 15% of them singletons, with about 0.58% in the top ten. This clonotype turned up a few times. Sequenced: whole blood. The receptor was derived from an adult who was a healthcare worker with PCR-confirmed SARS-CoV-2 infection or an uninfected control (not recorded which).

The CDR3 DNA reads TGTGCCAGTAGTTCGGGGGACCCCCCAGATACGCAGTATTTT. This sequence encodes CASSSGDPPDTQYF. V and J are TRBV19 and TRBJ2-3; weak D call: TRBD2 (6 bases). The CDR3 runs 14 residues. Per germline, CDR1 LNHDA and CDR2 SQIVND (reference sequence). V lost 5 bases and J lost 4, with 13 bases in between. Complete variable domain (other parts from reference TRBV19 and TRBJ2-3): DGGITQSPKYLFRKEGQNVTLSCEQNLNHDAMYWYRQDPGQGLRLIYYSQIVNDFQKGDIAEGYSVSREKKESFPLTVTSAQKNPTAFYLCASSSGDPPDTQYFGPGTRLTVL.